This TCR beta chain is from a study of CD8 T cells in ankylosing spondylitis. Concerning this clonotype: Its target is unknown.

CDR3 length equals 15 residues. Germline V gene data show CDR1 as SGHRS and CDR2 as YFSETQ. Trimming pared 0 bases from V and 5 bases from J, leaving 12 bases between. Study-wide points: Typical of ankylosing spondylitis blood, it appeared, was a TCR beta motif of 7 or 8 highly homologous variants. Earlier authors reported some of these motif variants in reactive arthritis synovial fluid and blood.

Libraries of TCR beta came from quantitative 5'-RACE with molecular barcodes. One entry per CDR3 protein, called by TCRdb with MiXCR from the 5' RACE reads. The sample contains approximately 400,000 distinct CDR3 sequences, 20% to 30% of which appear only once. The rearrangement uses TRBV5-1 and TRBJ2-1; D gene ambiguous. Material: blood, either unsorted or a sorted T cell fraction (not recorded which). The source is a male donor with ankylosing spondylitis. The CDR3 DNA follows: TGCGCCAGCAGCTTGGGGACGACGAGGAACAATGAGCAGTTCTTC. Its translation is CASSLGTTRNNEQFF.